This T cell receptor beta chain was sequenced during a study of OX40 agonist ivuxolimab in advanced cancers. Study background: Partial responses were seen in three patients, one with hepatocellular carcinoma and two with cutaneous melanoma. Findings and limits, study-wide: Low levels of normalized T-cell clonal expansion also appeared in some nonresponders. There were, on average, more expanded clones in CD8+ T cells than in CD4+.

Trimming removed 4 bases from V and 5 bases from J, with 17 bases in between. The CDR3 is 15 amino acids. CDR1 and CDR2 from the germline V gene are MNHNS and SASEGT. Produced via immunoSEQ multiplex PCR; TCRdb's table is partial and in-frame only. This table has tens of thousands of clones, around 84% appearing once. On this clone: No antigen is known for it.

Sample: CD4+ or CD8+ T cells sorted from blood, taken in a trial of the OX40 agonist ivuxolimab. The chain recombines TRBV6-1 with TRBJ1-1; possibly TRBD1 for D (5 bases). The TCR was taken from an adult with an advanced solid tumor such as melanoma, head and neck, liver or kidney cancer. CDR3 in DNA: TGTGCCAGCAGTGTTAACGACAGACCCGAGACTGAAGCTTTCTTT. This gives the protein CASSVNDRPETEAFF.